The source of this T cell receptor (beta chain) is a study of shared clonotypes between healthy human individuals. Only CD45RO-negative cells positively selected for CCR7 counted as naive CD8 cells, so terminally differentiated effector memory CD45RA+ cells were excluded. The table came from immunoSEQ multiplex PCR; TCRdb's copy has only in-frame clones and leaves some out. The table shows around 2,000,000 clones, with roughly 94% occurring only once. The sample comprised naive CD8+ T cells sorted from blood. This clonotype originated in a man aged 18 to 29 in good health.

CDR3 sequence (DNA): TGCGCCAGCAGCCTAGGGGGACCCGGGACTAAGCATTTT. Residues: CASSLGGPGTKHF. The rearrangement links TRBV4-1 to TRBJ1-5; the D gene is possibly TRBD1 (6 bases). Germline V gene data show CDR1 as MGHRA and CDR2 as YSYEKL. Trimming pared 4 bases from V and 14 bases from J, leaving 18 bases between. CDR3 length equals 13 residues.